A selection of T cell receptor beta chains follows, all from one sample in a study of blood T cells in healthy people across ages. TCRdb reanalysed the 5' RACE reads using MiXCR and keeps one entry per CDR3 protein. The sample comprises fewer than 800,000 distinct CDR3 sequences, just under 25% of which are singletons, and 9.4% rests with the top ten. The same data also went into a second study, on T cells of mothers and their children.

Sequences were obtained from blood. The receptors originated from a boy younger than 18 in good health. CDR3s include the opening cysteine and the closing phenylalanine or tryptophan. A D gene is named only where the DNA matches it firmly. Not every row has a clone size; where given, it reads once, few, many or a size class.

v_call: TRBV20-1
d_call: TRBD1
clone_size: -
j_call: TRBJ2-7
cdr3_aa: CSATGGVYEQYF
cdr3_nt: TGCAGTGCGACAGGGGGTGTCTACGAGCAGTACTTC

v_call: TRBV7-9
d_call: -
clone_size: -
j_call: TRBJ2-1
cdr3_aa: CASSPRVGATYNEQFF
cdr3_nt: TGTGCCAGCAGCCCCCGCGTGGGAGCGACCTACAATGAGCAGTTCTTC

v_call: TRBV11-1
d_call: -
clone_size: few
j_call: TRBJ1-4
cdr3_aa: CASSLSGRVNEKLFF
cdr3_nt: TGTGCCAGCAGCTTAAGCGGACGGGTTAATGAAAAACTGTTTTTT

v_call: TRBV7-9
d_call: TRBD2
clone_size: -
j_call: TRBJ2-5
cdr3_aa: CASSSSGGHRETQYF
cdr3_nt: TGTGCCAGCAGCTCCTCGGGGGGGCATCGAGAGACCCAGTACTTC

v_call: TRBV25-1
d_call: TRBD1
clone_size: few
j_call: TRBJ2-5
cdr3_aa: CASSPTGQETPYF
cdr3_nt: TGTGCCAGCAGTCCGACAGGGCAAGAGACCCCGTACTTC

v_call: TRBV7-9
d_call: TRBD1
clone_size: -
j_call: TRBJ2-7
cdr3_aa: CASSLGDRSFYEQYF
cdr3_nt: TGTGCCAGCAGCTTAGGGGACAGATCCTTTTACGAGCAGTACTTC

v_call: TRBV12-3/TRBV12-4
d_call: TRBD2
clone_size: few
j_call: TRBJ2-5
cdr3_aa: CASSRTSGDQETQYF
cdr3_nt: TGTGCCAGCAGTCGGACTAGCGGGGACCAAGAGACCCAGTACTTC

v_call: TRBV7-9
d_call: -
clone_size: -
j_call: TRBJ1-6
cdr3_aa: CASSLGTRNSPLHF
cdr3_nt: TGTGCCAGCAGCTTAGGGACGAGGAATTCACCCCTCCACTTT

v_call: TRBV20-1
d_call: TRBD2
clone_size: -
j_call: TRBJ2-1
cdr3_aa: CSASWRELSEQFF
cdr3_nt: TGCAGTGCTAGCTGGCGGGAGTTGAGTGAGCAGTTCTTC

v_call: TRBV15
d_call: -
clone_size: few
j_call: TRBJ2-7
cdr3_aa: CATSTDMGGEQYF
cdr3_nt: TGTGCCACCAGCACGGACATGGGTGGAGAGCAGTACTTC

v_call: TRBV12-3/TRBV12-4
d_call: TRBD2
clone_size: many
j_call: TRBJ2-7
cdr3_aa: CASSLRLAGDEQYF
cdr3_nt: TGTGCCAGCAGTTTGAGACTAGCGGGAGACGAGCAGTACTTC

v_call: TRBV7-6
d_call: -
clone_size: -
j_call: TRBJ1-2
cdr3_aa: CASRGLANYGYTF
cdr3_nt: TGTGCCAGCAGGGGTTTAGCTAACTATGGCTACACCTTC

v_call: TRBV14
d_call: TRBD2
clone_size: -
j_call: TRBJ2-4
cdr3_aa: CASSQGGLAGPKNIQYF
cdr3_nt: TGTGCCAGCAGCCAAGGAGGTCTAGCGGGACCCAAAAACATTCAGTACTTC

v_call: TRBV18
d_call: -
clone_size: -
j_call: TRBJ1-1
cdr3_aa: CASSPGGYVNTEAFF
cdr3_nt: TGTGCCAGCTCACCAGGGGGATATGTGAACACTGAAGCTTTCTTT

v_call: TRBV9
d_call: -
clone_size: few
j_call: TRBJ1-1
cdr3_aa: CASSVVGEGTEAFF
cdr3_nt: TGTGCCAGCAGCGTAGTGGGAGAAGGGACTGAAGCTTTCTTT

v_call: TRBV7-6
d_call: TRBD2
clone_size: -
j_call: TRBJ2-1
cdr3_aa: CASSLVPSGREYNEQFF
cdr3_nt: TGTGCCAGCAGCTTAGTCCCTAGCGGGAGGGAGTACAATGAGCAGTTCTTC

v_call: TRBV20-1
d_call: -
clone_size: few
j_call: TRBJ2-1
cdr3_aa: CSARVPQGRYNEQFF
cdr3_nt: TGCAGTGCTAGAGTCCCACAGGGCAGGTACAATGAGCAGTTCTTC

v_call: TRBV7-9
d_call: TRBD2
clone_size: few
j_call: TRBJ2-7
cdr3_aa: CASANIAGGLHEQYF
cdr3_nt: TGTGCCAGCGCTAATATAGCGGGAGGGCTCCACGAGCAGTACTTC

v_call: TRBV20-1
d_call: -
clone_size: -
j_call: TRBJ1-5
cdr3_aa: CSARALGDQPQHF
cdr3_nt: TGCAGTGCTAGGGCTCTCGGCGATCAGCCCCAGCATTTT

v_call: TRBV2
d_call: -
clone_size: -
j_call: TRBJ1-4
cdr3_aa: CASSERPWGTTNEKLFF
cdr3_nt: TGTGCCAGCAGTGAACGACCGTGGGGCACGACTAATGAAAAACTGTTTTTT